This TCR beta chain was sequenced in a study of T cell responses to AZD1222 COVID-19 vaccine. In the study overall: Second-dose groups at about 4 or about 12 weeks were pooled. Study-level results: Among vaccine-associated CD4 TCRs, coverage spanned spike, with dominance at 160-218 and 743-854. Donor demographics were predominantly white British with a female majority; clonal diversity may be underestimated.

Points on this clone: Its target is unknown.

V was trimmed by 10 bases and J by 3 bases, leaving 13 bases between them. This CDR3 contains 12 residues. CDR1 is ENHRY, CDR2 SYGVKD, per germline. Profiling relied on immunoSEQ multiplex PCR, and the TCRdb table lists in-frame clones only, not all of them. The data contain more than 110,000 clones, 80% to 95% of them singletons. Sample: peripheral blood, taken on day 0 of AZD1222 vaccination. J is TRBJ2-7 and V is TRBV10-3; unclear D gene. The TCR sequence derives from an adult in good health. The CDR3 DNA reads TGTGCCACCAAAGAAAAGGGCTACGAGCAGTACTTC. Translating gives CATKEKGYEQYF.